Presented here are 12 T cell receptor beta chains from one specimen sequenced in a study of blood T cell repertoires in COVID-19. Measured with immunoSEQ multiplex PCR; TCRdb has only the in-frame clones, and not every one. The profile shows 250,000 to 300,000 clones, approximately 90% of them singletons. The material sequenced was PBMCs or T cells enriched from blood (not recorded which). These receptors were taken from a woman in her thirties or forties with acute COVID-19.

This rearrangement joins TRBV27 to TRBJ1-4, with D maybe TRBD1 (5 bases). Trimming pared 3 bases from V and 10 bases from J, leaving 15 bases between. This CDR3 comprises 14 residues. CDR1 MNHEY and CDR2 SMNVEV come from the germline V gene (reference sequence). The CDR3 loop is CASSFRGLDGKLFF. The CDR3 region has the DNA TGTGCCAGCAGTTTTAGGGGCCTTGATGGAAAACTGTTTTTT.

Only one count was recorded for this clone. This chain joins TRBV7-9 and TRBJ1-1, with 7 bases that match TRBD1. The CDR3 contains 13 residues. Losses at the gene ends were 5 bases for V and 4 bases for J; bases not matched to a gene: 4. CDR1 SEHNR and CDR2 FQNEAQ come from the germline V gene (reference sequence). CDR3 in DNA: TGTGCCAGCAGCCCGACAGGGACCACTGAAGCTTTCTTT. Its translation is CASSPTGTTEAFF.

This rearrangement joins TRBV5-1 to TRBJ2-7; TRBD2 matches 14 bases. The CDR3 length is 17 residues. Germline CDR1 is SGHRS and CDR2 is YFSETQ. Unmatched junction bases numbered 11, after V lost 3 bases and J lost 6 bases. As DNA, the CDR3 is TGCGCCAGCAGCTCCCAGGGACTAGCGGGAGCGGGAACCGAGCAGTACTTC. It yields the protein CASSSQGLAGAGTEQYF.

V usage is TRBV29-1 and J usage is TRBJ1-2; unclear D gene. Germline V gene data show CDR1 as SQVTM and CDR2 as ANQGSEA. The CDR3 loop spans 15 amino acids. Trimming removed 1 base from V and 0 bases from J, with 12 bases in between. CDR3 region: CSVEGHLGANYGYTF. The CDR3 nucleotides read TGCAGCGTTGAAGGCCACCTAGGAGCTAACTATGGCTACACCTTC.

The CDR3 reads CASSTTGQPQHF. CDR3 bases: TGTGCCAGCAGCACCACAGGTCAGCCCCAGCATTTT. J is TRBJ1-5 and V is TRBV21-1; the D segment call TRBD1 is taken from the table without a DNA check. TRBV21-1 is listed as a pseudogene. This CDR3 contains 12 residues.

The gene calls are TRBV28 and TRBJ2-1; D possibly corresponds to TRBD1 (5 bases). The V and J ends lost 3 bases and 6 bases respectively, with 15 bases between them. This CDR3 is 15 amino acids long. Germline loops: CDR1 MDHEN, CDR2 SYDVKM. The CDR3 coding sequence is TGTGCCAGCAGTTTGAGACAGAGGTCCCGCAATGAGCAGTTCTTC. Translation: CASSLRQRSRNEQFF.

J is TRBJ1-6 and V is TRBV2, with 12 bases that match TRBD1. Losses at the gene ends were 5 bases for V and 7 bases for J; bases not matched to a gene: 6. This CDR3 has 16 residues. Germline V gene lookup returns CDR1 SNHLY and CDR2 FYNNEI. This CDR3 reads CASSPRGQGANSPLHF. The CDR3 bases are TGTGCCAGCAGTCCAAGGGGACAGGGGGCCAATTCACCCCTCCACTTT.

This clone showed up just a few times. CDR3 sequence (DNA): TGTGCCAGCAGCCAAGGAGAGGGAGGCCGAAACACCATATATTTT. Its translation is CASSQGEGGRNTIYF. The chain uses TRBV3-1 (or the pseudogene TRBV3-2) and TRBJ1-3; D is uncertain. Germline V gene lookup returns CDR1 LGHDT and CDR2 YNNKEL (reference sequence). Trimming left V 1 base short and J 5 bases short, with 12 bases between. This CDR3 contains 15 residues.

The V call is TRBV2, the J call TRBJ1-5; 7 positions match TRBD1. The CDR3 covers 14 residues. The germline V gene has CDR1 SNHLY and CDR2 FYNNEI. The V segment lost 5 bases and the J segment 7 bases; nucleotides outside the gene matches: 8. CDR3 amino acids: CASSSEGGGQPQHF. CDR3 nucleotide sequence: TGTGCCAGCAGTTCAGAAGGGGGCGGGCAGCCCCAGCATTTT. Full variable domain (missing parts from reference TRBV2 and TRBJ1-5): EPEVTQTPSHQVTQMGQEVILRCVPISNHLYFYWYRQILGQKVEFLVSFYNNEISEKSEIFDDQFSVERPDGSNFTLKIRSTKLEDSAMYFCASSSEGGGQPQHFGDGTRLSIL.

The gene calls are TRBV28 and TRBJ2-4, with TRBD1 identical over 7 bases. The CDR3 loop spans 16 amino acids. The germline V gene has CDR1 MDHEN and CDR2 SYDVKM. V shed 5 bases, J shed 0 bases, and the junction held 7 bases outside the gene matches. CDR3 DNA sequence: TGTGCCAGCAGTACAACAGGGGTCCGAGCCAAAAACATTCAGTACTTC. Protein product: CASSTTGVRAKNIQYF.

The chain carries TRBV30 and TRBJ1-4; D is undetermined. Per germline, CDR1 GTSNPN and CDR2 SVGIG (reference sequence). Trimming cost V 3 bases and J 4 bases, with 18 bases left between them. The CDR3 runs to 16 residues. The CDR3 loop is CAWRTNLRGFNEKLFF. The DNA of the CDR3 is TGTGCCTGGAGGACCAATCTCCGCGGATTTAATGAAAAACTGTTTTTT. Filled out from reference TRBV30 and TRBJ1-4, the complete variable domain reads SQTIHQWPATLVQPVGSPLSLECTVEGTSNPNLYWYRQAAGRGLQLLFYSVGIGQISSEVPQNLSASRPQDRQFILSSKKLLLSDSGFYLCAWRTNLRGFNEKLFFGSGTQLSVL.

The chain uses TRBV6-5 and TRBJ2-1; 11 bases fit TRBD1. CDR1 is MNHEY and CDR2 is SVGAGI in the germline V gene. The CDR3 extends over 15 amino acids. V lost 6 bases to trimming and J lost 9 bases; unmatched junction nucleotides: 10. This chain's CDR3 is CASSRTGGGFSEQFF. The CDR3 DNA reads as TGTGCCAGCAGCCGGACAGGGGGCGGATTTAGTGAGCAGTTCTTC.